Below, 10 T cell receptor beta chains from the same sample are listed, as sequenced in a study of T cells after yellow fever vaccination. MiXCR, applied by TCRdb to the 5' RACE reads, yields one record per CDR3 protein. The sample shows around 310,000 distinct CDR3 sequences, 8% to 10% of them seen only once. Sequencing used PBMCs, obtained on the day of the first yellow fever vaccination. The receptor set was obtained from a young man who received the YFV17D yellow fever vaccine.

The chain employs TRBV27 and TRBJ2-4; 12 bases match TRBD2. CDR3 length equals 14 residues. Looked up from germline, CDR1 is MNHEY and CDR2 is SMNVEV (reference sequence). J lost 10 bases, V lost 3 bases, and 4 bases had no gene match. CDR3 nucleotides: TGTGCCAGCAGTTTGAGAACTAGCGGGGGGATTCAGTACTTC. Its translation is CASSLRTSGGIQYF.

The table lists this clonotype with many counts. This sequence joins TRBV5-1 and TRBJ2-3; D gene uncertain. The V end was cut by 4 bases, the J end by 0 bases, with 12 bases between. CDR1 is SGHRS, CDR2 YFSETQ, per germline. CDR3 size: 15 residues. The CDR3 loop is CASSAYLGSTDTQYF. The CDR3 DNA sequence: TGCGCCAGCAGCGCCTACCTCGGGAGCACAGATACGCAGTATTTT.

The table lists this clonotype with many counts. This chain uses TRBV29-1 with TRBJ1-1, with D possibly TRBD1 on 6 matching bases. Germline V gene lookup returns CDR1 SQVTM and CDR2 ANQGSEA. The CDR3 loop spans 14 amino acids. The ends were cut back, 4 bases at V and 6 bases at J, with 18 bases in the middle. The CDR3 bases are TGCAGCGTTGTACCAGGGGCGGGCAGCGCTGAAGCTTTCTTT. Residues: CSVVPGAGSAEAFF.

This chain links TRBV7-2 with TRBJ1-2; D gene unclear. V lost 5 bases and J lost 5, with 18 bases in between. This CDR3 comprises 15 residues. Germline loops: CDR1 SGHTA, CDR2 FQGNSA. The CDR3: CASSPLGGPTYGYTF. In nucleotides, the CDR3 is TGTGCCAGCAGCCCCCTCGGTGGTCCGACGTATGGCTACACCTTC.

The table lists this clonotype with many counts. The CDR3 DNA follows: TGTGCCAGCAGCTTAGGGGCAAATTCACCCCTCCACTTT. This codes for CASSLGANSPLHF. The J gene is TRBJ1-6, the V gene TRBV7-6, with unresolved D. The CDR3 is made up of 13 amino acids. The germline gives CDR1 SGHVS, CDR2 FNYEAQ. V was shortened by 1 base and J by 7 bases, with 5 bases between the two germline ends.

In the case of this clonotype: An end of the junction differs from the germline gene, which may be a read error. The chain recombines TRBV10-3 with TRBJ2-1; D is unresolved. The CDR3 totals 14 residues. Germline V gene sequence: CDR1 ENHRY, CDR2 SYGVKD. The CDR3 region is CAISESAAYNELFF. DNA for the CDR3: TGTGCCATCAGTGAGTCAGCAGCCTACAATGAGCTGTTCTTC.

The CDR3 reads CASSGYLGVTLHF. In nucleotides, the CDR3 is TGTGCCAGCAGTGGGTACTTGGGCGTTACCCTCCACTTT. The chain combines TRBV6-2 or TRBV6-3 with TRBJ1-6, with unresolved D. The length of the CDR3 is 13 residues. Germline-derived CDR1 and CDR2 are MNHEY and SVGEGT. V was clipped by 5 bases and J by 14 bases, with 16 bases between them.

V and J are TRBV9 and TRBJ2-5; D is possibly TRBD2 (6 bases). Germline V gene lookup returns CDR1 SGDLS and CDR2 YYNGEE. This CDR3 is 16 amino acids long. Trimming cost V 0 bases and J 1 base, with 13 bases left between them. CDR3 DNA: TGTGCCAGCAGCGTAGAGGCTAGCGTCGGCCAAGAGACCCAGTACTTC. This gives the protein CASSVEASVGQETQYF.

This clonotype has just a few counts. CDR3 DNA sequence: TGCGCCAGCACCCCCGGACAGGGCTTCGAGCAGTACTTC. Amino acids: CASTPGQGFEQYF. This chain links TRBV5-1 with TRBJ2-7; 8 bases match TRBD1. The trim removed 6 bases at V and 6 bases at J, leaving 8 bases unmatched. This CDR3 is 13 amino acids long. Germline V gene sequence: CDR1 SGHRS, CDR2 YFSETQ. The variable domain in full, completed from reference TRBV5-1 and TRBJ2-7, reads KAGVTQTPRYLIKTRGQQVTLSCSPISGHRSVSWYQQTPGQGLQFLFEYFSETQRNKGNFPGRFSGRQFSNSRSEMNVSTLELGDSALYLCASTPGQGFEQYFGPGTRLTVT.

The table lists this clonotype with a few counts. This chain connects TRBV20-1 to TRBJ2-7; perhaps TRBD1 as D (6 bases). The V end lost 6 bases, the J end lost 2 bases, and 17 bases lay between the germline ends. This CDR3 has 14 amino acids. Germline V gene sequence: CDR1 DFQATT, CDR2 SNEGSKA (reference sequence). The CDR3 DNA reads TGCAGTGCCCTTCCGGGACACCAACCCTACGAGCAGTACTTC. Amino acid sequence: CSALPGHQPYEQYF.